These 24 T cell receptor beta chains were all obtained from the same sample, sequenced in a study of blood T cell repertoires in COVID-19. Clones were sequenced by immunoSEQ multiplex PCR, and TCRdb holds only the in-frame ones, with some missing. The table has about 81,000 clones, 91% seen once. The sample was peripheral blood. These receptor sequences come from a woman between 50 and 59 years old in a cohort sampled during active COVID-19.

The rearrangement uses TRBV6-5 and TRBJ1-2; TRBD1 is a possible D gene (6 bases). Trimming removed 6 bases at V and 3 bases at J, with 8 bases between. This CDR3 region has 12 residues. The germline V gene encodes CDR1 MNHEY and CDR2 SVGAGI. The CDR3 DNA reads as TGTGCCAGCAGACAGGGCTACTATGGCTACACCTTC. Translation gives CASRQGYYGYTF.

The chain has TRBV7-9 and TRBJ1-5; D uncertain. The V and J ends lost 6 bases and 0 bases respectively, with 15 bases between them. The CDR3 sequence is 16 residues long. Looked up from germline, CDR1 is SEHNR and CDR2 is FQNEAQ (reference sequence). CDR3 amino acids: CASSRLTPYSNQPQHF. The CDR3 DNA reads TGTGCCAGCAGTCGCTTGACACCTTATAGCAATCAGCCCCAGCATTTT.

The DNA of the CDR3 is TGTGCCAGCAGTTTACCCGGACTAGCGGGCACAGATACGCAGTATTTT. Residues: CASSLPGLAGTDTQYF. The chain carries TRBV28 and TRBJ2-3, with 10 bases that match TRBD2. The V and J ends lost 2 bases and 1 base, in that order; junction bases with no gene match: 3. Looked up from germline, CDR1 is MDHEN and CDR2 is SYDVKM. The CDR3 has 16 amino acids.

This chain links TRBV11-2 with TRBJ2-1, with TRBD2 identical over 7 bases. V dropped 3 bases and J dropped 5; count of bases not matched to a gene: 1. The CDR3 loop spans 13 amino acids. Germline CDR1 SGHAT, CDR2 FQNNGV. The CDR3 spells CASSLGTNNEQFF. The CDR3 nucleotides are TGTGCCAGCAGCTTGGGGACTAACAATGAGCAGTTCTTC.

The chain has TRBV11-3 and TRBJ2-2; TRBD1 aligns across 9 bases. Germline lookup yields CDR1 SGHNT and CDR2 YENEEA. V shed 5 bases, J shed 6 bases, and the junction held 7 bases outside the gene matches. CDR3 length equals 15 residues. In nucleotides, the CDR3 is TGTGCCAGCAGCCGGGACAGGGTAGGATCCGGGGAGCTGTTTTTT. It yields the protein CASSRDRVGSGELFF.

V is TRBV7-9 and J is TRBJ2-5, with D possibly TRBD2 on 6 matching bases. The CDR3 consists of 14 residues. Trimming left V 2 bases short and J 4 bases short, with 11 bases between. Germline CDR1 reads SEHNR; CDR2 reads FQNEAQ (reference sequence). CDR3 sequence reads: CASSLHSGAETQYF. CDR3 coding DNA: TGTGCCAGCAGCTTACATAGCGGCGCAGAGACCCAGTACTTC.

This chain connects TRBV4-1 to TRBJ2-3; TRBD2 agrees at 7 bases. CDR3 length equals 16 residues. After removal of 4 bases from V and 5 bases from J, the junction contained 12 bases not matched to a gene. Germline V gives CDR1 MGHRA, CDR2 YSYEKL. CDR3 nucleotide sequence: TGCGCCAGCAGCCCCCTTTTGGGGAGGGCCCTAGATACGCAGTATTTT. Amino acids: CASSPLLGRALDTQYF.

This chain links TRBV3-1 (or the pseudogene TRBV3-2) with TRBJ2-1; 7 bases map to TRBD2. The CDR3 runs 14 residues. V was pared by 4 bases and J by 8 bases, with 8 bases of the junction left unmatched. Germline V CDR1 and CDR2: LGHDT, YNNKEL (reference sequence). CDR3: CASSLGLVSHEQFF. Written as DNA, the CDR3 is TGTGCCAGCAGCCTAGGACTAGTTTCTCATGAGCAGTTCTTC.

The chain links TRBV29-1 to TRBJ2-7; maybe TRBD1 (5 bases). Between the trimmed V and J ends, which lost 0 bases and 6 bases, there was a span of 12 bases. The CDR3 is made up of 13 amino acids. The germline V gene has CDR1 SQVTM and CDR2 ANQGSEA. CDR3 amino acids: CSVEDRVGVEQYF. The CDR3 coding sequence is TGCAGCGTTGAAGATCGGGTAGGGGTCGAGCAGTACTTC.

The genes are TRBV10-2 and TRBJ2-7; 10 nucleotides line up with TRBD2. V shed 6 bases, J shed 3 bases, and the junction held 11 bases outside the gene matches. The germline gives CDR1 WSHSY, CDR2 SAAADI. The CDR3 covers 16 residues. CDR3 sequence reads: CASSDLGLAGVYEQYF. The CDR3 nucleotides are TGCGCCAGCAGCGACCTCGGGCTAGCGGGAGTCTACGAGCAGTACTTC.

V and J are TRBV3-1 (or the pseudogene TRBV3-2) and TRBJ2-3, with 13 bases aligning to TRBD2. Trimming at V came to 6 bases and at J to 2 bases, leaving 11 bases not matched to a gene. The CDR3 extends over 18 amino acids. Germline assignment: CDR1 LGHDT and CDR2 YNNKEL (reference sequence). The CDR3 sequence: CASRRNPGLAGPTDTQYF. CDR3 DNA sequence: TGTGCCAGCAGACGAAATCCGGGACTAGCGGGGCCCACAGATACGCAGTATTTT.

The chain joins TRBV5-1 to TRBJ2-7; TRBD1 might be the D (6 bases). CDR3 length: 14 residues. Germline V lookup: CDR1 SGHRS, CDR2 YFSETQ. Trimming cost V 0 bases and J 6 bases, with 13 bases left between them. The CDR3 DNA is TGCGCCAGCAGCTTGGTACAGGGTGGGCTCGAGCAGTACTTC. This translates into CASSLVQGGLEQYF.

The rearrangement uses TRBV6-5 and TRBJ1-6; D is undetermined. CDR3 length equals 14 residues. Per germline, CDR1 MNHEY and CDR2 SVGAGI. V lost 8 bases and J lost 9, with 17 bases in between. The CDR3 DNA reads TGTGCCAGCCTCTTGGACGGGAGTTTTTCACCCCTCCACTTT. This sequence encodes CASLLDGSFSPLHF.

The chain employs TRBV7-8 and TRBJ2-1; maybe TRBD2 (5 bases). Germline values: CDR1 SGHVS, CDR2 FQNEAQ. The CDR3 spans 16 residues. With 5 bases removed from V and 3 bases from J, the gap between germline ends came to 17 bases. In DNA form, the CDR3 reads TGTGCCAGCAGCCTATCCCGGGCCGCGGGCTACAATGAGCAGTTCTTC. Residues: CASSLSRAAGYNEQFF. The complete variable domain, with remaining parts taken from reference TRBV7-8 and TRBJ2-1, reads GAGVSQSPRYKVAKRGQDVALRCDPISGHVSLFWYQQALGQGPEFLTYFQNEAQLDKSGLPSDRFFAERPEGSVSTLKIQRTQQEDSAVYLCASSLSRAAGYNEQFFGPGTRLTVL.

The V call is TRBV3-1 (or the pseudogene TRBV3-2), the J call TRBJ1-5; the D is unclear. Trimming cost V 2 bases and J 3 bases, with 11 bases left between them. The germline V gene has CDR1 LGHDT and CDR2 YNNKEL (reference sequence). The CDR3 loop spans 15 amino acids. This chain's CDR3 is CASSQSYSSNQPQHF. The CDR3 coding sequence is TGTGCCAGCAGCCAATCTTACAGCTCCAATCAGCCCCAGCATTTT.

The V call is TRBV11-3, the J call TRBJ2-3, with D maybe TRBD1 (6 bases). The CDR3 totals 15 residues. Germline assignment: CDR1 SGHNT and CDR2 YENEEA. Trimming cost V 5 bases and J 0 bases, with 12 bases left between them. CDR3 sequence reads: CASSPQGSSTDTQYF. DNA for the CDR3: TGTGCCAGCAGCCCACAGGGCAGTAGCACAGATACGCAGTATTTT.

This clone was picked up a small number of times. The chain joins TRBV7-3 to TRBJ2-2, with 12 nucleotides matching TRBD2. This CDR3 is built from 17 residues. CDR1 and CDR2 from the germline V gene are SGHTA and FQGTGA. V trimming: 3 bases; J trimming: 6 bases; junction bases outside the gene matches: 8. The CDR3 region is CASSFHPSGRAPGELFF. In DNA form, the CDR3 reads TGTGCCAGCAGCTTCCATCCTAGCGGGAGGGCCCCCGGGGAGCTGTTTTTT.

V and J are TRBV18 and TRBJ1-4; the match to TRBD1 covers 10 bases. Germline values: CDR1 KGHSH, CDR2 LQKENI. Germline trimming cut 3 bases from V and 5 bases from J; bases unmatched to any gene: 6. The CDR3 consists of 16 residues. CDR3: CASSPLTGGLNEKLFF. Written as DNA, the CDR3 is TGTGCCAGCTCACCTTTGACAGGGGGCCTCAATGAAAAACTGTTTTTT.

The chain has TRBV5-1 and TRBJ2-2; 11 bases match TRBD2. There are 16 residues in the CDR3. After removal of 2 bases from V and 4 bases from J, the junction contained 4 bases not matched to a gene. Germline V gene sequence: CDR1 SGHRS, CDR2 YFSETQ. The CDR3 nucleotides read TGCGCCAGCAGCTTCCCTACTAGCGGGAGCACCGGGGAGCTGTTTTTT. The encoded protein is CASSFPTSGSTGELFF.

V and J are TRBV6-1 and TRBJ2-3; TRBD1 or TRBD2 may be the D gene (9 bases each). With 2 bases removed from V and 3 bases from J, the gap between germline ends came to 27 bases. CDR3 length: 20 residues. Germline values: CDR1 MNHNS, CDR2 SASEGT. CDR3 sequence reads: CASSESGQGWRGGLTDTQYF. The CDR3 DNA sequence: TGTGCCAGCAGTGAATCGGGACAGGGCTGGCGGGGGGGCCTAACAGATACGCAGTATTTT.

This clone was seen a handful of times. The rearrangement uses TRBV5-1 and TRBJ2-1, with D possibly being TRBD1 (6 bases). Trimming pared 0 bases from V and 9 bases from J, leaving 13 bases between. Germline-derived CDR1 and CDR2 are SGHRS and YFSETQ. The CDR3 length is 14 residues. The CDR3 nucleotides are TGCGCCAGCAGCTTGGGACAGGCCCGCACTGAGCAGTTCTTC. Encoded protein: CASSLGQARTEQFF.

The chain is built from TRBV7-9 and TRBJ2-2, with D tentatively TRBD2 (6 bases). The CDR3 has 12 residues. From germline, CDR1 is SEHNR and CDR2 FQNEAQ (reference sequence). V was trimmed by 4 bases and J by 6 bases, leaving 6 bases between them. DNA for the CDR3: TGTGCCAGCAGCTGGGAGGCCGGGGAGCTGTTTTTT. Its translation is CASSWEAGELFF.

As DNA, the CDR3 is TGTGCCAGCAGCACAACTAGCGGGGCCTACTACGAGCAGTACTTC. This translates into CASSTTSGAYYEQYF. V and J are TRBV7-2 and TRBJ2-7, with TRBD2 identical over 10 bases. Germline CDR1 reads SGHTA; CDR2 reads FQGNSA. The ends lost 5 bases at V and 3 bases at J; junction bases unmatched: 7. The length of the CDR3 is 15 residues.

J is TRBJ1-5 and V is TRBV28; D is perhaps TRBD1 (5 bases). V dropped 6 bases and J dropped 0 bases, with 9 bases sitting between them. Per the germline V gene, CDR1 is MDHEN and CDR2 is SYDVKM. This CDR3 comprises 14 residues. CDR3 DNA sequence: TGTGCCAGCAGACACAGGTATAGCAATCAGCCCCAGCATTTT. Its translation is CASRHRYSNQPQHF.